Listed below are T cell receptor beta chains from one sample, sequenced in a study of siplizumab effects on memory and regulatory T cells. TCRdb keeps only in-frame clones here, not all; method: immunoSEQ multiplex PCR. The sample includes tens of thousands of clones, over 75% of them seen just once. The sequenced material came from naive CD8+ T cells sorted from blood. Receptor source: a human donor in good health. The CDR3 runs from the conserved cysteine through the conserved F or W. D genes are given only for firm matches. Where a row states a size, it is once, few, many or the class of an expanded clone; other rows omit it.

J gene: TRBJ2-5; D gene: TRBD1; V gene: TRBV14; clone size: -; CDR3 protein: CASSQGGQGFRETQYF; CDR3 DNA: TGTGCCAGCAGCCAAGGGGGACAGGGGTTTCGAGAGACCCAGTACTTC
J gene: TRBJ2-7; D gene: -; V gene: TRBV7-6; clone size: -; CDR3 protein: CASSLGWGSSYEQYF; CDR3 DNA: TGTGCCAGCAGCCTCGGCTGGGGAAGCTCCTACGAGCAGTACTTC
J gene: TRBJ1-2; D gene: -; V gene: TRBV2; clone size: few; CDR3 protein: CASRGINYGYTF; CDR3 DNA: TGTGCCAGCAGAGGGATTAACTATGGCTACACCTTC
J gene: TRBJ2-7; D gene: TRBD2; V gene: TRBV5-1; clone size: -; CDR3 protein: CASSLTGTNYEQYF; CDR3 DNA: TGCGCCAGCAGCTTGACCGGGACTAACTACGAGCAGTACTTC
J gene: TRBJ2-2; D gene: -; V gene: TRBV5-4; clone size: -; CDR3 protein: CASSFGGVNTGELFF; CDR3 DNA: TGTGCCAGCAGCTTCGGCGGGGTTAACACCGGGGAGCTGTTTTTT
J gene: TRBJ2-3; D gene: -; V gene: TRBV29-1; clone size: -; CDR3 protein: CSVEVGDGTDTQYF; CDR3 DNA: TGCAGCGTTGAGGTGGGCGACGGCACAGATACGCAGTATTTT
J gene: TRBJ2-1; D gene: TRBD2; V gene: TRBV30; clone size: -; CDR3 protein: CAWEGPTSGPYNEQFF; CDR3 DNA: TGTGCCTGGGAAGGGCCCACTAGCGGTCCCTACAATGAGCAGTTCTTC
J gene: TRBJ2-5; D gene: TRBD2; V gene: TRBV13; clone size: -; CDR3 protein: CASSFRTSGRWTQYF; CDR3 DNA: TGTGCCAGCAGCTTCCGGACTAGCGGGAGATGGACCCAGTACTTC
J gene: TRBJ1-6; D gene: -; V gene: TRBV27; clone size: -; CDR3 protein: CASSLFGDSPLHF; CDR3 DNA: TGTGCCAGCAGTCTGTTCGGGGATTCACCCCTCCACTTT
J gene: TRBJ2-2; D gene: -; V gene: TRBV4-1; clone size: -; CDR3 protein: CASSPGPGTAGELFF; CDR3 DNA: TGCGCCAGCAGTCCAGGTCCTGGTACGGCCGGGGAGCTGTTTTTT
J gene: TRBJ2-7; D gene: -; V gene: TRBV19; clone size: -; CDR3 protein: CAPIGPQVLIRWQYF; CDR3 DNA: TGTGCCCCAATAGGGCCTCAGGTCTTGATCAGGTGGCAGTACTTC
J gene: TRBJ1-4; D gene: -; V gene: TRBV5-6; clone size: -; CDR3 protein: CASSWGGTATNEKLFF; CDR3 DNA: TGTGCCAGCAGCTGGGGGGGAACCGCAACTAATGAAAAACTGTTTTTT
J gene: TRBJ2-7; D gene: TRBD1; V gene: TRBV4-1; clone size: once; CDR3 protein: CASSQEPGQLSYEQYF; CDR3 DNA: TGCGCCAGCAGCCAAGAACCGGGACAGCTCTCCTACGAGCAGTACTTC
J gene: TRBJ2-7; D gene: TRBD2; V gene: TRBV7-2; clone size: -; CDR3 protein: CASSAAGGSYEQYF; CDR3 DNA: TGTGCCAGCAGCGCCGCGGGGGGTTCCTACGAGCAGTACTTC
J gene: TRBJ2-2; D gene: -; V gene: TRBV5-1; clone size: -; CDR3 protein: CASSDRVVTGELFF; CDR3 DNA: TGCGCCAGCAGCGACCGGGTGGTAACCGGGGAGCTGTTTTTT
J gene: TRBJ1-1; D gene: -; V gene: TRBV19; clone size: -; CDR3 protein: CASSMQGNTEAFF; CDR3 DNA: TGTGCCAGTAGTATGCAGGGGAACACTGAAGCTTTCTTT
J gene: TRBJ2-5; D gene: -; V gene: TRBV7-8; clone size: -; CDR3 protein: CASSPKGPQETQYF; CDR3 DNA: TGTGCCAGCAGCCCCAAGGGCCCCCAAGAGACCCAGTACTTC
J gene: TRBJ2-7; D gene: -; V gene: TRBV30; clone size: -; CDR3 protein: CAWSARGSYEQYF; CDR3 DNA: TGTGCCTGGAGTGCCAGGGGCTCCTACGAGCAGTACTTC
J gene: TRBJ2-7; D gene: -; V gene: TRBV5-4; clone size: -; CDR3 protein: CASSSERTSYEQYF; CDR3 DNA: TGTGCCAGCAGCTCCGAACGGACATCCTACGAGCAGTACTTC